A single T cell receptor beta chain is shown here with its context. The CDR3 is 14 amino acids. V trimming: 3 bases; J trimming: 4 bases; junction bases outside the gene matches: 4. Germline V gene data show CDR1 as LGHNA and CDR2 as YSLEER. Assay used: immunoSEQ multiplex PCR; TCRdb lists only in-frame clones, some missing. This sample carries some 390,000 clones, about 88% of them seen once, and the ten largest clones take roughly 1.5%. Seattle patients were enrolled during active infection and followed longitudinally. This record comes from a study of blood T cell repertoires in COVID-19. Material: peripheral blood. The source is a woman between 40 and 50 years old with COVID-19, enrolled during active disease. The rearrangement joins TRBV4-3 to TRBJ1-1, with TRBD1 matching over 8 bases. CDR3 nucleotides: TGCGCCAGCAGCCACCGGGGGACAGGCACTGAAGCTTTCTTT. Amino acid sequence: CASSHRGTGTEAFF.